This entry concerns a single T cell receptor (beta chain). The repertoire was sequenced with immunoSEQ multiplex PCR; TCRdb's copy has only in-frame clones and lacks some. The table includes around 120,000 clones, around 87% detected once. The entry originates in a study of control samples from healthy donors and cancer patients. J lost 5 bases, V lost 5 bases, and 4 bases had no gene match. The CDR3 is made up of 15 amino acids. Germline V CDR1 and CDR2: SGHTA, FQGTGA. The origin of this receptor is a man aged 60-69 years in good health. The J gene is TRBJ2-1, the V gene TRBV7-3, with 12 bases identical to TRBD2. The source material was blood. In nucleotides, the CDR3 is TGTGCCAGCAGCATACTAGCGGGGGGCCACAATGAGCAGTTCTTC. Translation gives CASSILAGGHNEQFF.